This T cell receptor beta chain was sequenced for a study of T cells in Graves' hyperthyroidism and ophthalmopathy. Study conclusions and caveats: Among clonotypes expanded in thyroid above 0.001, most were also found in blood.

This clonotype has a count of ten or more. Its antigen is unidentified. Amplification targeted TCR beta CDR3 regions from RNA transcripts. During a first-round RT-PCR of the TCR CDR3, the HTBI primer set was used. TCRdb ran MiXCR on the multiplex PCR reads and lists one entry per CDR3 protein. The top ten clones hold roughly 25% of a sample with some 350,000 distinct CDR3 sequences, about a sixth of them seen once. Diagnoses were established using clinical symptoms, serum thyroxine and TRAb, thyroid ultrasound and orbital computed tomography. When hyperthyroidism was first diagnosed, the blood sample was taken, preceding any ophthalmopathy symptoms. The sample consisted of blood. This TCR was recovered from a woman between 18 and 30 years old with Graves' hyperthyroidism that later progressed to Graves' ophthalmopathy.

This chain's CDR3 is CSARVTGAGELFF. In DNA form, the CDR3 reads TGCAGTGCTAGAGTGACAGGGGCCGGGGAGCTGTTTTTT. V gene TRBV20-1 combines with J gene TRBJ2-2; 8 bases are a match to TRBD1. Trimming at V came to 1 base and at J to 6 bases, leaving 1 base not matched to a gene. Germline lookup yields CDR1 DFQATT and CDR2 SNEGSKA (reference sequence). This CDR3 contains 13 residues.